The rows below give T cell receptor beta chains drawn from one sample of a study of blood T cells in healthy people across ages. TCRdb re-called the 5' RACE reads with MiXCR, one entry per CDR3 protein. The data contain about 1,800,000 distinct CDR3 sequences, 28% of them singletons. The source material was blood. The receptors were sampled from a woman aged 25 to 45 in good health. Each CDR3 is given with its conserved first and last residue. A D gene is named only where the DNA matches it firmly. For some rows the clone size is stated as once, few or many, or as a class when expanded; others skip it.

.,TRBJ1-2,TRBV6-1,16,TRBD1,TGTGCCAGCAGTGACCAGGGGACAGGGGCCCTGTATGGCTACACCTTC,CASSDQGTGALYGYTF
many,TRBJ2-7,TRBV7-2,16,TRBD2,TGTGCCAGCAGCTCCCTCGCGGGAGGGCCTCTCTCCGAGCAGTACTTC,CASSSLAGGPLSEQYF
.,TRBJ1-1,TRBV24-1,13,TRBD1,TGTGCCACCAGTGATTGGACAGGGGCTGAAGCTTTCTTT,CATSDWTGAEAFF
few,TRBJ2-3,TRBV6-6,16,TRBD2,TGTGCCAGCAGATATAGCGGGAGTGGAGGCCCCGATACGCAGTATTTT,CASRYSGSGGPDTQYF
many,TRBJ2-7,TRBV7-9,12,.,TGTGCCAGCAGCTGGGCGAGCGACGAGCAGTACTTC,CASSWASDEQYF
.,TRBJ2-1,TRBV24-1,12,.,TGTGCCACCAGTGAATTTGGAAGCGAGCAGTTCTTC,CATSEFGSEQFF
.,TRBJ2-7,TRBV14,16,.,TGTGCCAGCAGCCAAGATCGGGTAGCGAGAATCTACGAGCAGTACTTC,CASSQDRVARIYEQYF
few,TRBJ1-5,TRBV6-5,15,TRBD1,TGTGCCAGCAGTCCGGACAGGGAAGAACATCAGCCCCAGCATTTT,CASSPDREEHQPQHF
.,TRBJ1-4,TRBV12-5,14,.,TGTGCTAGTGGTTCCGATGTAGGGCTCGCTCGGCTGTTTTTT,CASGSDVGLARLFF
.,TRBJ2-1,TRBV5-1,14,TRBD2,TGCGCCAGCAGCTTGCCAGCGGGACACAATGAGCAGTTCTTC,CASSLPAGHNEQFF
few,TRBJ2-5,TRBV5-1,16,TRBD2,TGCGCCAGCAGCTTTAAGCGGGGGCGTTCAGAAGAGACCCAGTACTTC,CASSFKRGRSEETQYF
.,TRBJ2-3,TRBV5-1,19,TRBD2,TGCGCCAGCAGCCCCCTTCCCGGGACTAGCGGGGGACGCACAGATACGCAGTATTTT,CASSPLPGTSGGRTDTQYF
many,TRBJ2-1,TRBV6-1,14,TRBD2,TGTGCCAGCACGAGCGGGGGCTCCTACAATGAGCAGTTCTTC,CASTSGGSYNEQFF
.,TRBJ1-1,TRBV4-3,15,.,TGCGCCAGCAGCCAAAACCGCCCTATGAACACTGAAGCTTTCTTT,CASSQNRPMNTEAFF
.,TRBJ2-2,TRBV6-5,15,.,TGTGCCAGCAGTTACGCCCGACAGAGCACCGGGGAGCTGTTTTTT,CASSYARQSTGELFF
.,TRBJ2-1,TRBV14,16,TRBD2,TGTGCCAGCAGCCAACCGGGAGGGCCGCCCTACAATGAGCAGTTCTTC,CASSQPGGPPYNEQFF
.,TRBJ2-1,TRBV3-1,17,TRBD1,TGTGCCAGCAGCCAAGCCTGGGGACAGGGATACTACAATGAGCAGTTCTTC,CASSQAWGQGYYNEQFF
few,TRBJ2-1,TRBV4-3,14,TRBD2,TGCGCCAGCAGCCAAGATAGCGGGAGCGATGAGCAGTTCTTC,CASSQDSGSDEQFF
.,TRBJ2-3,TRBV11-3,16,TRBD2,TGTGCCAGCAGCTTGCGTAGCGGGTCCGTCACAGATACGCAGTATTTT,CASSLRSGSVTDTQYF
.,TRBJ2-4,TRBV2,16,TRBD1,TGTGCCAGCAGTCGCCCCGGGACAGGACGTCACAATGAGCAGTACTTC,CASSRPGTGRHNEQYF
.,TRBJ2-1,TRBV20-1,13,.,TGCAGTGCTCGACTAAATTCCTACAATGAGCAGTTCTTC,CSARLNSYNEQFF
few,TRBJ1-1,TRBV7-2,11,.,TGTGCCAGCAGCTTAGGCCTAGGGACTTTCTTT,CASSLGLGTFF